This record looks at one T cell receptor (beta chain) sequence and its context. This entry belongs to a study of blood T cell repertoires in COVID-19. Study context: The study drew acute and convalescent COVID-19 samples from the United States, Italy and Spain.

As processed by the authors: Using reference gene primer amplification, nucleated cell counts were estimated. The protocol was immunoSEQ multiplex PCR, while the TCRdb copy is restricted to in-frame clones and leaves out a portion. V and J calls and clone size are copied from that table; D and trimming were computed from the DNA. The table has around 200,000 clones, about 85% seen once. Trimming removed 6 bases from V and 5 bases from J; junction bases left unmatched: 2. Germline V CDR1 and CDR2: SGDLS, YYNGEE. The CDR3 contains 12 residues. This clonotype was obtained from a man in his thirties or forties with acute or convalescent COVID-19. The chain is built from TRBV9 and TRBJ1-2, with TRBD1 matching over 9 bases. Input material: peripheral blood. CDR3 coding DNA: TGTGCCAGCACCGGGACAGGGTATGGCTACACCTTC. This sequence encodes CASTGTGYGYTF. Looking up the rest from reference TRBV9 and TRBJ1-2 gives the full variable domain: DSGVTQTPKHLITATGQRVTLRCSPRSGDLSVYWYQQSLDQGLQFLIQYYNGEERAKGNILERFSAQQFPDLHSELNLSSLELGDSALYFCASTGTGYGYTFGSGTRLTVV.